This TCR beta chain was captured in a study of blood T cell repertoires in COVID-19. Enrolment of Seattle patients took place during active infection, and they were followed longitudinally. Assay used: immunoSEQ multiplex PCR; TCRdb lists only in-frame clones, some missing. The sample consists of roughly 500,000 clones, 89% of them appearing once. Germline V gene lookup returns CDR1 SGHRS and CDR2 YFSETQ. The CDR3 has 14 residues. V lost 3 bases to trimming and J lost 2 bases, with 11 bases between them. This clonotype originated in a man aged 18-30 years with COVID-19, enrolled during active disease. The chain joins TRBV5-1 to TRBJ2-5; D possibly corresponds to TRBD1 (6 bases). Source material: peripheral blood. The CDR3 bases are TGCGCCAGCAGCTCAACAGGGAATCAAGAGACCCAGTACTTC. Translated, it gives CASSSTGNQETQYF.